What follows are 28 T cell receptor beta chains derived from one specimen sequenced in a study of Graves' ophthalmopathy and Graves' hyperthyroidism. The study amplified TCR beta CDR3 regions using RNA transcripts. An opening RT-PCR round employed HTBI primers and preceded a second-round multiplex PCR. MiXCR was run by TCRdb on the multiplex PCR reads, yielding one entry per CDR3 protein. The sample yields 200,000 to 250,000 distinct CDR3 sequences, approximately 21% seen once. The sample taken for sequencing was peripheral blood. The source of these receptors is a woman aged 45 to 65 with Graves' ophthalmopathy.

This clonotype was detected many times. The chain has TRBV18 and TRBJ1-3; D uncertain. V gave up 3 bases and J gave up 3 bases, with 9 bases separating them. This CDR3 is built from 14 residues. Germline CDR1 reads KGHSH; CDR2 reads LQKENI. CDR3 nucleotide sequence: TGTGCCAGCTCACCGAGGGCGCTTGGAAACACCATATATTTT. This codes for CASSPRALGNTIYF.

This clonotype was observed many times. This chain links TRBV30 with TRBJ1-6, with D uncertain. This CDR3 is 14 amino acids long. Germline-derived CDR1 and CDR2 are GTSNPN and SVGIG (reference sequence). V lost 8 bases and J lost 10, with 21 bases in between. As DNA, the CDR3 is TGTGCCACACACCGTGGAGGGAGGGAATCACCCCTCCACTTT. It yields the protein CATHRGGRESPLHF. Variable domain in full (rest from reference TRBV30 and TRBJ1-6): SQTIHQWPATLVQPVGSPLSLECTVEGTSNPNLYWYRQAAGRGLQLLFYSVGIGQISSEVPQNLSASRPQDRQFILSSKKLLLSDSGFYLCATHRGGRESPLHFGNGTRLTVT.

This clonotype was seen ten or more times. The J gene is TRBJ2-7, the V gene TRBV20-1; 7 bases map to TRBD2. The CDR3 consists of 13 residues. Germline CDR1 and CDR2: DFQATT and SNEGSKA (reference sequence). J lost 3 bases, V lost 4 bases, and 6 bases had no gene match. CDR3 in amino acids: CSANFQRDYEQYF. The CDR3 DNA follows: TGCAGTGCTAATTTCCAGCGGGACTACGAGCAGTACTTC.

The chain is built from TRBV24-1 and TRBJ1-5, with 9 bases identical to TRBD1. CDR1 and CDR2 from the germline V gene are KGHDR and SFDVKD. The CDR3 consists of 17 residues. V trimming: 3 bases; J trimming: 2 bases; junction bases outside the gene matches: 7. In nucleotides, the CDR3 is TGTGCCACCAGTGATGGCGGGACAGGGTTTCGCAATCAGCCCCAGCATTTT. Translating gives CATSDGGTGFRNQPQHF.

This clonotype was seen many times. The rearrangement links TRBV19 to TRBJ2-2, with 7 bases fitting TRBD2. This CDR3 has 16 residues. V shed 6 bases and J 1 base; nucleotides not matched to a gene: 8. The V gene's germline CDR1 is LNHDA and CDR2 SQIVND (reference sequence). The CDR3 bases are TGTGCCAGTAGCCCCCGGGACTACCAGAACACCGGGGAGCTGTTTTTT. This codes for CASSPRDYQNTGELFF.

At least ten counts were recorded for this clonotype. This chain uses TRBV20-1 with TRBJ1-5; D not resolved. In germline, CDR1 is DFQATT, CDR2 SNEGSKA (reference sequence). V gave up 3 bases and J gave up 0 bases, with 9 bases separating them. The CDR3 covers 14 residues. The DNA of the CDR3 is TGCAGTGCTAGTCTAGGTGATAGCAATCAGCCCCAGCATTTT. Translating gives CSASLGDSNQPQHF.

This clonotype was seen a handful of times. CDR3 protein: CAWRPTGLGTEAFF. The CDR3 DNA reads TGTGCCTGGAGGCCGACAGGGCTCGGCACTGAAGCTTTCTTT. The V gene is TRBV30, the J gene TRBJ1-1, with 7 bases matching TRBD1. Germline loops: CDR1 GTSNPN, CDR2 SVGIG (reference sequence). CDR3 length: 14 amino acids. Germline trimming cut 3 bases from V and 4 bases from J; bases unmatched to any gene: 8.

The rearrangement uses TRBV15 and TRBJ2-5; TRBD2 might be the D (6 bases). Trimming removed 10 bases at V and 4 bases at J, with 16 bases between. The germline V gene has CDR1 LNHNV and CDR2 YYDKDF (reference sequence). The CDR3 sequence is 13 residues long. The DNA of the CDR3 is TGTGCCAGCGGGGAAAGCGCAGGAGAGACCCAGTACTTC. Amino acids: CASGESAGETQYF. Based on the CDR3 plus reference TRBV15 and TRBJ2-5, the full variable domain is DAMVIQNPRYQVTQFGKPVTLSCSQTLNHNVMYWYQQKSSQAPKLLFHYYDKDFNNEADTPDNFQSRRPNTSFCFLDIRSPGLGDTAMYLCASGESAGETQYFGPGTRLLVL.

This clonotype was picked up many times. The chain links TRBV2 to TRBJ2-7, with 10 bases aligning to TRBD2. V trimming: 8 bases; J trimming: 6 bases; junction bases outside the gene matches: 19. This CDR3 region has 17 residues. The germline V gene encodes CDR1 SNHLY and CDR2 FYNNEI. The CDR3, as DNA: TGTGCCAGCGCAAGTGGTCTGGGAACTAGCGGGATAGGCGAGCAGTACTTC. Protein sequence: CASASGLGTSGIGEQYF. The full variable domain, in which reference TRBV2 and TRBJ2-7 provide the parts outside the CDR3, is EPEVTQTPSHQVTQMGQEVILRCVPISNHLYFYWYRQILGQKVEFLVSFYNNEISEKSEIFDDQFSVERPDGSNFTLKIRSTKLEDSAMYFCASASGLGTSGIGEQYFGPGTRLTVT.

This clonotype was observed many times. This rearrangement joins TRBV5-1 to TRBJ1-5; D not resolved. V was cut by 7 bases and J by 0 bases, with 17 bases left in between. CDR1 is SGHRS and CDR2 is YFSETQ in the germline V gene. This CDR3 spans 16 amino acids. The CDR3 DNA is TGCGCCAGCCGTAAGTCGGCAGGAGATAGCAATCAGCCCCAGCATTTT. Its protein is CASRKSAGDSNQPQHF.

This clonotype has at least ten counts. The V gene is TRBV29-1, the J gene TRBJ2-2, with D possibly TRBD1 on 6 matching bases. The CDR3 spans 14 residues. Germline values: CDR1 SQVTM, CDR2 ANQGSEA. The V end was cut by 1 base, the J end by 5 bases, with 11 bases between. The CDR3 sequence is CSVEGTGLTGELFF. The DNA for the CDR3 is TGCAGCGTTGAAGGCACAGGGTTAACCGGGGAGCTGTTTTTT.

The table lists this clonotype with many counts. One base away lies a much larger clone, so this may be a sequencing read error. This rearrangement joins TRBV29-1 to TRBJ2-2; 7 bases are a match to TRBD1. Germline lookup yields CDR1 SQVTM and CDR2 ANQGSEA. The length of the CDR3 is 14 residues. CDR3 protein: CSVRGQGNTGELIF. In DNA, the CDR3 is TGCAGCGTTAGGGGGCAGGGGAACACCGGGGAGCTGATTTTT.

This clonotype turned up a few times. V and J are TRBV6-5 and TRBJ2-5; 7 bases are shared with TRBD1. The J segment lost 4 bases and the V segment lost 2 bases, leaving 7 bases of the junction unmatched. This CDR3 is built from 15 residues. Germline lookup yields CDR1 MNHEY and CDR2 SVGAGI. CDR3 coding DNA: TGTGCCAGCAGTTACCCGACAGGGCTCCGAGAGACCCAGTACTTC. It encodes CASSYPTGLRETQYF.

This clonotype appeared many times. The V and J genes are TRBV5-4 and TRBJ2-5; D not resolved. The germline gives CDR1 SGHNT, CDR2 YYREEE (reference sequence). CDR3 length equals 14 residues. V dropped 0 bases and J dropped 3 bases, with 9 bases sitting between them. CDR3 nucleotide sequence: TGTGCCAGCAGCTTGGGTTTCTCTGAAGAGACCCAGTACTTC. This sequence encodes CASSLGFSEETQYF. The full variable domain, with the rest looked up from reference TRBV5-4 and TRBJ2-5, is ETGVTQSPTHLIKTRGQQVTLRCSSQSGHNTVSWYQQALGQGPQFIFQYYREEENGRGNFPPRFSGLQFPNYSSELNVNALELDDSALYLCASSLGFSEETQYFGPGTRLLVL.

This clonotype occurred many times. This chain links TRBV19 with TRBJ2-6; D ambiguous. The CDR3 totals 16 residues. CDR1 is LNHDA and CDR2 is SQIVND in the germline V gene (reference sequence). Trimming removed 5 bases from V and 0 bases from J, with 11 bases in between. The CDR3 sequence is CASSPETNSGANVLTF. As DNA, the CDR3 is TGTGCCAGTAGTCCAGAAACTAACTCTGGGGCCAACGTCCTGACTTTC.

Many counts were recorded for this clonotype. The chain is built from TRBV6-2 or TRBV6-3 and TRBJ1-5; D is unresolved. Germline CDR1 MNHEY, CDR2 SVGEGT. The CDR3 totals 11 residues. Trimming took off 4 bases at V and 9 bases at J, with 7 bases between the two ends. The CDR3 is CASSSMGPQHF. The CDR3 bases are TGTGCCAGCAGTTCGATGGGGCCCCAGCATTTT.

The chain couples TRBV20-1 to TRBJ2-5; D is perhaps TRBD2 (5 bases). Germline loops: CDR1 DFQATT, CDR2 SNEGSKA (reference sequence). This CDR3 contains 10 residues. Trimming cost V 4 bases and J 10 bases, with 10 bases left between them. The CDR3 is CSAIKRVQYF. CDR3 nucleotide sequence: TGCAGTGCTATAAAGAGGGTCCAGTACTTC.

This clonotype showed up many times. The V call is TRBV24-1, the J call TRBJ2-7, with unresolved D. This CDR3 has 11 residues. V shed 0 bases and J shed 6 bases, with 2 bases lying between them. Germline CDR1 KGHDR, CDR2 SFDVKD. CDR3 sequence (DNA): TGTGCCACCAGTGATTTGACCGAGCAGTACTTC. This gives the protein CATSDLTEQYF.

This clonotype has ten or more counts. V is TRBV6-1 and J is TRBJ2-7; no clear D. Trimming shortened V by 7 bases and J by 5 bases, and 9 bases separated the two germline ends. From germline, CDR1 is MNHNS and CDR2 SASEGT. The CDR3 loop spans 11 amino acids. The CDR3 loop reads CASNSCDEQYF. The CDR3 DNA is TGTGCCAGCAATAGCTGCGACGAGCAGTACTTC.

About this clonotype itself: This could be a read error, since a much larger clone is one nucleotide away. The gene calls are TRBV12-3 or TRBV12-4 and TRBJ2-2; TRBD1 might be the D (5 bases). This CDR3 has 14 residues. V lost 5 bases to trimming and J lost 4 bases, with 11 bases between them. The CDR3 is CASSLRQGTGELFF. CDR3 nucleotides: TGTGCCAGCAGTCTCAGGCAGGGCACCGGGGAGCTGTTTTTT.

The table lists this clonotype with many counts. DNA of the CDR3: TGTGCCAGCAGTTTACCCAGGGTCACCGGGGAGCTGTTTTTT. Protein: CASSLPRVTGELFF. J is TRBJ2-2 and V is TRBV2, with D tentatively TRBD1 (5 bases). Trimming took off 5 bases at V and 4 bases at J, with 11 bases between the two ends. Germline V gene lookup returns CDR1 SNHLY and CDR2 FYNNEI. The CDR3 extends over 14 amino acids. The full variable domain, completed using reference TRBV2 and TRBJ2-2, is EPEVTQTPSHQVTQMGQEVILRCVPISNHLYFYWYRQILGQKVEFLVSFYNNEISEKSEIFDDQFSVERPDGSNFTLKIRSTKLEDSAMYFCASSLPRVTGELFFGEGSRLTVL.

This clonotype was counted at least ten times. The J gene is TRBJ2-7, the V gene TRBV4-1; 7 nucleotides line up with TRBD2. The germline CDR1 and CDR2 sequences are MGHRA and YSYEKL. J lost 2 bases, V lost 5 bases, and 12 bases had no gene match. The CDR3 loop spans 16 amino acids. The CDR3 coding sequence is TGCGCCAGCAGCGAACCTGAAGCGGGAAGTCCCTACGAGCAGTACTTC. The encoded protein is CASSEPEAGSPYEQYF.

This clonotype was seen ten or more times. The chain employs TRBV6-1 and TRBJ1-2, with 9 bases identical to TRBD1. Germline V gene sequence: CDR1 MNHNS, CDR2 SASEGT. V shed 5 bases and J 8 bases; nucleotides not matched to a gene: 15. The CDR3 contains 16 residues. The DNA for the CDR3 is TGTGCCAGCAGTCATCAAATCGACGGACAGGGGTGGGGCTACACCTTC. Encoded protein: CASSHQIDGQGWGYTF.

This clonotype came up a few times. CDR3 nucleotides: TGTGCCAGCAGTTTACCTGCAGACACTGAAGCTTTCTTT. Its protein product is CASSLPADTEAFF. The rearrangement links TRBV28 to TRBJ1-1; no firm D call. Looked up from germline, CDR1 is MDHEN and CDR2 is SYDVKM. The CDR3 has 13 residues. V was trimmed by 2 bases and J by 3 bases, leaving 7 bases between them.

The chain couples TRBV19 to TRBJ1-1; D might be TRBD1 (6 bases). This CDR3 has 16 residues. Germline-derived CDR1 and CDR2 are LNHDA and SQIVND (reference sequence). V was pared by 4 bases and J by 1 base, with 16 bases between. The CDR3 nucleotides read TGTGCCAGTAGTAGAATGCGGACAGTCAAGAACACTGAAGCTTTCTTT. This codes for CASSRMRTVKNTEAFF.

This clonotype was observed at least ten times. The chain employs TRBV6-5 and TRBJ1-3; D is unresolved. This CDR3 comprises 13 residues. Trimming left V 2 bases short and J 4 bases short, with 6 bases between. From germline, CDR1 is MNHEY and CDR2 SVGAGI. The CDR3 loop is CASSYDRGNTIYF. The CDR3 nucleotides are TGTGCCAGCAGTTACGATCGGGGAAACACCATATATTTT.

This clonotype was found many times. The V call is TRBV19, the J call TRBJ1-4, with 7 bases that match TRBD1. The V and J ends lost 4 bases and 3 bases, in that order; junction bases with no gene match: 5. Germline-derived CDR1 and CDR2 are LNHDA and SQIVND (reference sequence). The CDR3 covers 15 residues. CDR3: CASSTSTGSNEKLFF. The CDR3 DNA sequence: TGTGCCAGTAGTACTTCGACAGGGTCTAATGAAAAACTGTTTTTT.

This clonotype came up many times. The chain uses TRBV6-1 and TRBJ1-1, with D perhaps TRBD1 (6 bases). Germline V lookup: CDR1 MNHNS, CDR2 SASEGT. The V end lost 7 bases, the J end lost 1 base, and 13 bases lay between the germline ends. The CDR3 loop spans 14 amino acids. The CDR3 DNA reads TGTGCCAGCACCGAAGGGGGGTCGAACACTGAAGCTTTCTTT. Translation gives CASTEGGSNTEAFF.